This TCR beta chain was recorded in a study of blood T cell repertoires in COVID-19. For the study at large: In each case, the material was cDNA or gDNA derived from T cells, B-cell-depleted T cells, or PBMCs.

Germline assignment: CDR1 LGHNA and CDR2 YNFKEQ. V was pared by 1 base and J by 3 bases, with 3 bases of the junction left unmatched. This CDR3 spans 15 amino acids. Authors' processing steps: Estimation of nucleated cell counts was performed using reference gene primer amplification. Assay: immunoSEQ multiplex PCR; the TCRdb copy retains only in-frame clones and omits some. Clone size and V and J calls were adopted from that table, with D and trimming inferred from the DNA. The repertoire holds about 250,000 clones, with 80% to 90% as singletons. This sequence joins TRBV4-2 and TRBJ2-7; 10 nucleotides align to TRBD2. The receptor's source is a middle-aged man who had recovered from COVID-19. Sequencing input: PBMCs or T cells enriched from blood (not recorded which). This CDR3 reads CASSQVVAGGYEQYF. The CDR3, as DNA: TGTGCCAGCAGCCAAGTAGTAGCGGGAGGCTACGAGCAGTACTTC.